Listed here are 6 T cell receptor beta chains from one sample, sequenced in a study of technical replicates of blood from a handful of donors (dated by TCRdb to the late 2010s). The library was made by the immunoSEQ multiplex PCR assay. TCRdb carries this immuneACCESS record with in-frame sequences only. Its versions omit some clonotypes, under half of them owing to an unresolved V gene in the studies checked, with the rest unexplained. The sample yields 65,000 to 90,000 clones; roughly 93% were counted once. 0.25% to 0.3% of the sample is held by the ten biggest clonotypes. The sequenced sample consisted of T cells isolated from PBMCs. The receptors originated from a human donor in good health.

This chain links TRBV19 with TRBJ2-7, with 10 bases aligning to TRBD1. The CDR3 runs 15 residues. Germline values: CDR1 LNHDA, CDR2 SQIVND (reference sequence). The ends lost 5 bases at V and 0 bases at J; junction bases unmatched: 4. The CDR3 DNA reads TGTGCCAGTAGTGTCGGGACAGGGGTCTCCTACGAGCAGTACTTC. Translated: CASSVGTGVSYEQYF.

In its sample, this clone was seen once. V gene TRBV28 combines with J gene TRBJ2-7; 9 nucleotides match TRBD2. Germline CDR1 is MDHEN and CDR2 is SYDVKM. Unmatched junction bases numbered 10, after V lost 7 bases and J lost 6 bases. CDR3 length: 14 amino acids. The CDR3 DNA reads as TGTGCCAGCAACCTTAGCGGGAGCGGTGGCGAGCAGTACTTC. This gives the protein CASNLSGSGGEQYF.

The chain combines TRBV7-9 with TRBJ1-4, with no clear D. CDR3 length equals 15 residues. Germline values: CDR1 SEHNR, CDR2 FQNEAQ (reference sequence). Trimming took 5 bases from V and 7 from J, leaving 17 bases between them. The CDR3 loop is CASSPREAAGEKLFF. The CDR3 nucleotides are TGTGCCAGCAGCCCTCGTGAGGCGGCGGGTGAAAAACTGTTTTTT.

V and J are TRBV4-1 and TRBJ2-7, with D uncertain. In germline, CDR1 is MGHRA, CDR2 YSYEKL. Trimming left V 1 base short and J 3 bases short, with 10 bases between. The CDR3 loop spans 14 amino acids. CDR3 amino acids: CASSQVAKIYEQYF. The CDR3, as DNA: TGCGCCAGCAGCCAAGTCGCTAAGATCTACGAGCAGTACTTC.

This clone was observed a single time. The chain combines TRBV11-3 with TRBJ1-4, with a possible D match to TRBD1 (5 bases). The V end lost 10 bases, the J end lost 8 bases, and 20 bases lay between the germline ends. The CDR3 consists of 14 residues. Germline V gene sequence: CDR1 SGHNT, CDR2 YENEEA. The CDR3 DNA sequence: TGTGCCACCTCACCCCCGGGGAGGGGCGAAAAACTGTTTTTT. Translating it yields CATSPPGRGEKLFF.

The genes are TRBV18 and TRBJ1-1, with TRBD1 as a possible D gene (5 bases). Between the trimmed V and J ends, which lost 7 bases and 0 bases, there was a span of 9 bases. The CDR3 runs to 13 residues. Per the germline V gene, CDR1 is KGHSH and CDR2 is LQKENI. This CDR3 is CASFGGMNTEAFF. The CDR3 DNA reads as TGTGCCAGCTTTGGGGGGATGAACACTGAAGCTTTCTTT.